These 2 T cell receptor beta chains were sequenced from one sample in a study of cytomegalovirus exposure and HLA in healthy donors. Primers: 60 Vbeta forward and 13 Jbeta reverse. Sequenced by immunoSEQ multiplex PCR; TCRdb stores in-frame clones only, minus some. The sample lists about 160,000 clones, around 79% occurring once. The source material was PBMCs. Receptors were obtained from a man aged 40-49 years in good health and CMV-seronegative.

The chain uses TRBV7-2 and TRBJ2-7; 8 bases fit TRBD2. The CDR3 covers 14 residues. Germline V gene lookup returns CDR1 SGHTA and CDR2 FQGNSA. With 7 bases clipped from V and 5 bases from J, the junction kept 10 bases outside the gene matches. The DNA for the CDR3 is TGTGCCAGCACCCCAGCGGGACTAGTCCACGAGCAGTACTTC. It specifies CASTPAGLVHEQYF.

CDR3 region: CAARGQGNEQYF. The CDR3 DNA sequence: TGTGCCGCCAGGGGACAGGGGAACGAGCAGTACTTC. The chain has TRBV10-3 and TRBJ2-7; TRBD1 matches 10 bases. V dropped 11 bases and J dropped 5; count of bases not matched to a gene: 6. The CDR3 spans 12 residues. The germline V gene encodes CDR1 ENHRY and CDR2 SYGVKD.